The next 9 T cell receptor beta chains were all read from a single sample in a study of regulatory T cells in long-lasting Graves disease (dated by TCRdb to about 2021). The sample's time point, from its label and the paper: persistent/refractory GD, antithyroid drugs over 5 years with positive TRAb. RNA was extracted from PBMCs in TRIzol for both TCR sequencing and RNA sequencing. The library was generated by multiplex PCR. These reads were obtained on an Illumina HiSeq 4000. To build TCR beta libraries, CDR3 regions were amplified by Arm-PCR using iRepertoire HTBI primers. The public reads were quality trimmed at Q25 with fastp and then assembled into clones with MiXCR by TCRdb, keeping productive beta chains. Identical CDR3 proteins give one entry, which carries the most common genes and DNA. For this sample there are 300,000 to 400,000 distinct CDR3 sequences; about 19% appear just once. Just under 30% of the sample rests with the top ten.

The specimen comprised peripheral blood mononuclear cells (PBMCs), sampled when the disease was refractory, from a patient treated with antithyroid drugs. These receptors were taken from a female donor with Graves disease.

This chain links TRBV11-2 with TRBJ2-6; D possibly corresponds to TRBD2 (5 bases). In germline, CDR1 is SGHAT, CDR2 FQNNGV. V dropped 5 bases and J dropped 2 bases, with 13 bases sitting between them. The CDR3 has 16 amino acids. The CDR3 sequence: CASSSARGPGANVLTF. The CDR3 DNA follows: TGTGCCAGCAGCAGCGCAAGAGGGCCTGGGGCCAACGTCCTGACTTTC.

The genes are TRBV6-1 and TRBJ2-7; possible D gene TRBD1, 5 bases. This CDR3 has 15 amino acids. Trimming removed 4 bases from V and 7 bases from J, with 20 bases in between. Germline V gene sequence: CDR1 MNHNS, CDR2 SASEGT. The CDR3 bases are TGTGCCAGCAGTGGCGTCCCAGGGATTGGGCCAGAGCAGTACTTC. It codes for CASSGVPGIGPEQYF.

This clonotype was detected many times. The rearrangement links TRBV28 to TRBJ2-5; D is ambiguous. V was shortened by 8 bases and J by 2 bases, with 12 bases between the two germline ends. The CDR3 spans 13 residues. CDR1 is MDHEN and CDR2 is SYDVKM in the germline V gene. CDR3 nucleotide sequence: TGTGCCAGCGGTACTATCATACAAGAGACCCAGTACTTC. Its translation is CASGTIIQETQYF. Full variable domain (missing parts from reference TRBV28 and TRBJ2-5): DVKVTQSSRYLVKRTGEKVFLECVQDMDHENMFWYRQDPGLGLRLIYFSYDVKMKEKGDIPEGYSVSREKKERFSLILESASTNQTSMYLCASGTIIQETQYFGPGTRLLVL.

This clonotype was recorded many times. DNA of the CDR3: TGTGCCTGGAGTGGTGGACTAGCGGGGGGGCCGTTAAGCGAGCAGTACTTC. It yields the protein CAWSGGLAGGPLSEQYF. The chain combines TRBV30 with TRBJ2-7; 15 positions match TRBD2. Germline trimming cut 1 base from V and 6 bases from J; bases unmatched to any gene: 10. The CDR3 consists of 17 residues. Germline values: CDR1 GTSNPN, CDR2 SVGIG (reference sequence).

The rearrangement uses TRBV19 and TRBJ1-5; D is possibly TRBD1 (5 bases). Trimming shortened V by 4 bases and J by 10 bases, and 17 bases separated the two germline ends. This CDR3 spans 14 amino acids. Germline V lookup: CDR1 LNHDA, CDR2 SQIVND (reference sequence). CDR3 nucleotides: TGTGCCAGTAGTACGTCAGGGTCCCTCAAACCCCAGCATTTT. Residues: CASSTSGSLKPQHF.

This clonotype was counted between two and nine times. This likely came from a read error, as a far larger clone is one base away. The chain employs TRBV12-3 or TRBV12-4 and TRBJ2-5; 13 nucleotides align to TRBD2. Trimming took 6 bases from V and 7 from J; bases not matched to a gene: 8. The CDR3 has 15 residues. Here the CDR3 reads CASSRGTSGEGTQYF. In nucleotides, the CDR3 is TGTGCCAGCAGCCGTGGGACTAGCGGGGAAGGGACCCAGTACTTC.

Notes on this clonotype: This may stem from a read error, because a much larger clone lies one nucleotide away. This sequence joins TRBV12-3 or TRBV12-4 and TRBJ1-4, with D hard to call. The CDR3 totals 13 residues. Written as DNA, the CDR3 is TGTGCCAGCAGCCCTTCGAGGCCTGAAGAACTGTTTTTT. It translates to CASSPSRPEELFF.

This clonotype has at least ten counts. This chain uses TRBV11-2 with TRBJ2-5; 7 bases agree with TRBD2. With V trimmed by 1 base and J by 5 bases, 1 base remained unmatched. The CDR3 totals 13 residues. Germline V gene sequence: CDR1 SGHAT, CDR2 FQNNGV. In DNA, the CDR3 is TGTGCCAGCAGCTTAGGGCGGGGGGAGACCCAGTACTTC. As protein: CASSLGRGETQYF.

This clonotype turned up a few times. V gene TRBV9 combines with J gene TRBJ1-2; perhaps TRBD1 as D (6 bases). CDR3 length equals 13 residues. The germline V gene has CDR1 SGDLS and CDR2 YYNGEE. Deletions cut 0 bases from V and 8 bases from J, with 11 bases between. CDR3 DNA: TGTGCCAGCAGCGTAGAACAGGGAGGAGGCTACACCTTC. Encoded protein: CASSVEQGGGYTF.